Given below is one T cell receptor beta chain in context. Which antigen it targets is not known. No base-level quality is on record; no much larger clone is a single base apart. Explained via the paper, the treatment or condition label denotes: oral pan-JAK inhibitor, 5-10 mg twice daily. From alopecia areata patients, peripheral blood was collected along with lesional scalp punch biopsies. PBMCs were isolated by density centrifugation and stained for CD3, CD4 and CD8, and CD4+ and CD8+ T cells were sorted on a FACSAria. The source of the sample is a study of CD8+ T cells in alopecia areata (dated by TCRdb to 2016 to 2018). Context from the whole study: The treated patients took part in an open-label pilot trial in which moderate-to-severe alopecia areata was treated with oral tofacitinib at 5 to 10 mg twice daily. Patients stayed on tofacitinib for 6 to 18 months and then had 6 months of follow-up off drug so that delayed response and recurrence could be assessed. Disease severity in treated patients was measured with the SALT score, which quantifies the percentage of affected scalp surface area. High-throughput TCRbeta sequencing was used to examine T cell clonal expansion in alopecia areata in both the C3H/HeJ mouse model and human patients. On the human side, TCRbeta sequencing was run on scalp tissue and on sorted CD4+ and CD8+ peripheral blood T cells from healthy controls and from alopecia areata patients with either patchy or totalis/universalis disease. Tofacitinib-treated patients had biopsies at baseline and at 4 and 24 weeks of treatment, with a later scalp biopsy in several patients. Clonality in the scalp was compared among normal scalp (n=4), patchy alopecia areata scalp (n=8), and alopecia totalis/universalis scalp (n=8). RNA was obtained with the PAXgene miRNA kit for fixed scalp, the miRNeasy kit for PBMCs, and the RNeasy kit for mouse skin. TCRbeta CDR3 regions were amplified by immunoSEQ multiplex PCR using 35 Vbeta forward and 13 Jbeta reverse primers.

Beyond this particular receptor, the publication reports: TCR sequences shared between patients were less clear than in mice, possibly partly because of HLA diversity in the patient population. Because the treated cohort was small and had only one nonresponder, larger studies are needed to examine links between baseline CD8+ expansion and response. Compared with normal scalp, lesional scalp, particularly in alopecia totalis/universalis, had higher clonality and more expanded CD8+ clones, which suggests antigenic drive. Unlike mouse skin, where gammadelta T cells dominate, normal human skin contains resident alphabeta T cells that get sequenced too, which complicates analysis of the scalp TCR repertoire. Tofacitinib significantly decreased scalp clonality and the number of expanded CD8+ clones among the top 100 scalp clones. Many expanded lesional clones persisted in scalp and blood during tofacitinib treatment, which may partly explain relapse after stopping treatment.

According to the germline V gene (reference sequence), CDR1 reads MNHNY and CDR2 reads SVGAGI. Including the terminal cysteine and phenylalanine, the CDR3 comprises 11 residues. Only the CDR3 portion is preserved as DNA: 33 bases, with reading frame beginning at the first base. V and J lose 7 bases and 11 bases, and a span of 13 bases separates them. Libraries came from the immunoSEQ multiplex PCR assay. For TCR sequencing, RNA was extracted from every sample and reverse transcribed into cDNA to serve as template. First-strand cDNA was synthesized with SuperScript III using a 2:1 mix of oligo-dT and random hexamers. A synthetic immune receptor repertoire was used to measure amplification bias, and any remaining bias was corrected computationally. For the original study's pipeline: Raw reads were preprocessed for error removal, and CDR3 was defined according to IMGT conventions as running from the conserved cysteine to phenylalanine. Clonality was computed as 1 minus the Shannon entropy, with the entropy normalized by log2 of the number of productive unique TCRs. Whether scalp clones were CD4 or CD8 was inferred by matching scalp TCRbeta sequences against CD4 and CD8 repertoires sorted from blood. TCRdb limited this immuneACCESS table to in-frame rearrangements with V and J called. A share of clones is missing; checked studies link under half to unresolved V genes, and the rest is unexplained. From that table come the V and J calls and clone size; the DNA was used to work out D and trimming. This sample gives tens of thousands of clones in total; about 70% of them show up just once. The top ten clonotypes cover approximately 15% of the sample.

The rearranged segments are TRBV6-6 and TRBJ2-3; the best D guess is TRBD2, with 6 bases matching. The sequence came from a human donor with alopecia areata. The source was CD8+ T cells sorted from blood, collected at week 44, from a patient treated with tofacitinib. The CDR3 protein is CASTAGRVQYF. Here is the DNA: TGTGCCAGCACCGCGGGGCGGGTGCAGTATTTT.